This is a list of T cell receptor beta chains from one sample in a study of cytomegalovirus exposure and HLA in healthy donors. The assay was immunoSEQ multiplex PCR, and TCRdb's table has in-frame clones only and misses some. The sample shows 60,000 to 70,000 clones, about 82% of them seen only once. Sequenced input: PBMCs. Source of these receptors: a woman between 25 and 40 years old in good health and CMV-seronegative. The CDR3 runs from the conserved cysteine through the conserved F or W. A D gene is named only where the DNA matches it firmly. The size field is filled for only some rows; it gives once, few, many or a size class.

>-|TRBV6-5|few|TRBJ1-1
TGTGCCAGCAGTTACTCGTGGGCTATGAACACTGAAGCTTTCTTT
CASSYSWAMNTEAFF
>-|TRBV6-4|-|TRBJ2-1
TGTGCCAGCAGTGACTATCACGACTCAGAGCAGTTCTTC
CASSDYHDSEQFF
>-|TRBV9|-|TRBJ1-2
TGTGCCAGCAGCGGGGGGACACCCTATGGCTACACCTTC
CASSGGTPYGYTF
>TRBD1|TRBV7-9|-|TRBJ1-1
TGTGCCAGCAGCTATGGGACAGAGAACACTGAAGCTTTCTTT
CASSYGTENTEAFF
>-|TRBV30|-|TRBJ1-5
TGTGCCTGGGGTGCGAGGGGCAATCAGCCCCAGCATTTT
CAWGARGNQPQHF
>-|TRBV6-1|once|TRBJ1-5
TGTGCCAGCTCGGTGAGCAATCAGCCCCAGCATTTT
CASSVSNQPQHF
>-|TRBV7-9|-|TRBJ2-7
TGTGCCAGCAGCTCCGGCCTAGGCTACTACGAGCAGTACTTC
CASSSGLGYYEQYF
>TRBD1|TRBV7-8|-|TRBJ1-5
TGTGCCAGCAGCTTACGGACAGGGGGCAGTCAGCCCCAGCATTTT
CASSLRTGGSQPQHF
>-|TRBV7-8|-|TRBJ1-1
TGTGCCAGCAGCCCTTCAACTTCCGTTAACACTGAAGCTTTCTTT
CASSPSTSVNTEAFF
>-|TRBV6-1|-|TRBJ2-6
TGTGCCAGCAGTGGGGCTCACGGTGTTGGGGCCAACGTCCTGACTTTC
CASSGAHGVGANVLTF
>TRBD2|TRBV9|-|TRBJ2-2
TGTGCCAGCAGCGTAGGTGGACTAGCGACCGGGGAGCTGTTTTTT
CASSVGGLATGELFF
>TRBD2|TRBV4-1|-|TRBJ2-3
TGCGCCAGCAGCCATAGTCCTCGAGCGGGGGGGGATACGCAGTATTTT
CASSHSPRAGGDTQYF
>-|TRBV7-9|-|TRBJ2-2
TGTGCCAGCAGCGCTCCCGGGACGAACACCGGGGAGCTGTTTTTT
CASSAPGTNTGELFF
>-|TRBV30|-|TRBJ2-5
TGTGCCTGGAGAGAGACAGAAGAGACCCAGTACTTC
CAWRETEETQYF
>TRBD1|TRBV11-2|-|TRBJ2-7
TGTGCCAGCAGCTGGGACAGGGAGGTCTACGAGCAGTACTTC
CASSWDREVYEQYF
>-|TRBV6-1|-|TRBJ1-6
TGTGCCAGCAGTGTCCTCCCCTCGGGGGGGGTGGATTCACCCCTCCACTTT
CASSVLPSGGVDSPLHF
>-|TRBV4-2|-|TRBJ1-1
TGTGCCAGCAGCCAAGAGCAAGCAACGAACACTGAAGCTTTCTTT
CASSQEQATNTEAFF
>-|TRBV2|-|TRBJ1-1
TGTGCCAGCAGTCAGGACGGGGAGAGGACTGAAGCTTTCTTT
CASSQDGERTEAFF
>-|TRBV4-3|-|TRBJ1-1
TGCGCCAGCAGCCAAGGGTTTTCCACAGGGAACACTGAAGCTTTCTTT
CASSQGFSTGNTEAFF
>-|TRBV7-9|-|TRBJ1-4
TGTGCCAGCAGCTCGGACAGTCCGGCTAATGAAAAACTGTTTTTT
CASSSDSPANEKLFF
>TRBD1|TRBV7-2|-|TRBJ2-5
TGTGCCAGCAGCTGGGACAGGGGGACCGAGACCCAGTACTTC
CASSWDRGTETQYF
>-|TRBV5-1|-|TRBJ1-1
TGCGCCAGCGCCCCCACCTCCGGGAACACTGAAGCTTTCTTT
CASAPTSGNTEAFF
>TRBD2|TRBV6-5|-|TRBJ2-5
TGTGCCAGCAGTCCCGGGGGGAGGTCCATGGAGACCCAGTACTTC
CASSPGGRSMETQYF
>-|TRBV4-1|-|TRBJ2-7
TGCGCCAGCAGCCAAGGATGGGGGGTCACAGCCTACGAGCAGTACTTC
CASSQGWGVTAYEQYF
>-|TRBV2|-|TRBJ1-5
TGTGCCAGCAGGGGGCTTTATAGCAATCAGCCCCAGCATTTT
CASRGLYSNQPQHF
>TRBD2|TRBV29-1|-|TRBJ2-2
TGCAGCGTCCAGCGGGGGATCGGGGAGCTGTTTTTT
CSVQRGIGELFF
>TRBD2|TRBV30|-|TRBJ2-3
TGTGCCTGGGGCCCCCAAGCGGGGGGCCCGGGATACACAGATACGCAGTATTTT
CAWGPQAGGPGYTDTQYF
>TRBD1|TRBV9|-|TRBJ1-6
TGTGCCAGCAGCGTCCAAGCACAGGGGATTAATTCACCCCTCCACTTT
CASSVQAQGINSPLHF
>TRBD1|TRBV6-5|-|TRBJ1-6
TGTGCCAGCAGCCGCCGGGACAGTCAGAATTCACCCCTCCACTTT
CASSRRDSQNSPLHF
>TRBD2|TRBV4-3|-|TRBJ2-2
TGCGCCAGCAGCCAAATAGCGGGAGAGGTCAGGGAGCTGTTTTTT
CASSQIAGEVRELFF
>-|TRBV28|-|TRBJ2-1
TGTGCCAGCAGTTTGGGAGGCGGGGGCGGCAATGAGCAGTTCTTC
CASSLGGGGGNEQFF
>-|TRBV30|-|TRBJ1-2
TGTGCCTGGACCCCAAGTGGAGCTAACTATGGCTACACCTTC
CAWTPSGANYGYTF
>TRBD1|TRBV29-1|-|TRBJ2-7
TGCAGCGCGGCCGGGACAGGGGCTCACGAGCAGTACTTC
CSAAGTGAHEQYF
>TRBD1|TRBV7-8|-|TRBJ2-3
TGTGCCAGCAGCTTAAAGGGACAGTTCACAGATACGCAGTATTTT
CASSLKGQFTDTQYF
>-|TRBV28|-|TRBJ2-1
TGTGCCAGCAGTCGGGGGAGCTCCTACAATGAGCAGTTCTTC
CASSRGSSYNEQFF
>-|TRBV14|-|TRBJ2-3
TGTGCCAGCAGCCAAGCATATGTCGGAGATACGCAGTATTTT
CASSQAYVGDTQYF
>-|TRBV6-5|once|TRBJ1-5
TGTGCCAGCAGTGAGGGAGGCCAGCCCCAGCATTTT
CASSEGGQPQHF
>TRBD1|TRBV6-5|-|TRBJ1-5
TGTGCCAGCAGGGCAGGGGGCGGTCAGCCCCAGCATTTT
CASRAGGGQPQHF
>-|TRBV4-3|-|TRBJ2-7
TGCGCCAGCAGCCAAGAGGGTAGCGGCCTTTACGAGCAGTACTTC
CASSQEGSGLYEQYF
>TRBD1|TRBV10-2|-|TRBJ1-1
TGCGCCAGCGTGGGCGACAGGGTGAACACTGAAGCTTTCTTT
CASVGDRVNTEAFF
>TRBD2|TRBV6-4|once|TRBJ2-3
TGTGCCAGCAGTGAGACTAGCGGGAGTCTGAATACGCAGTATTTT
CASSETSGSLNTQYF
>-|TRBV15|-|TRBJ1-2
TGTGCCACCAGCAGAGATATTGGGTCAGGGTATGGCTACACCTTC
CATSRDIGSGYGYTF
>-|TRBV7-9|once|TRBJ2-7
TGTGCCAGCAGCTTTAGGACTAAGCGCGAGCAGTACTTC
CASSFRTKREQYF
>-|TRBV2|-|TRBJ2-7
TGTGCCAGCAGCCGAGGGCGGGGGACAAGCTACGAGCAGTACTTC
CASSRGRGTSYEQYF
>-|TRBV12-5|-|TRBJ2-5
TGTGCTAGTGGTTTGGGAGCGACCCAAGAGACCCAGTACTTC
CASGLGATQETQYF
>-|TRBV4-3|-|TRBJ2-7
TGCGCCAGCAGCCAAGAGGCTAGCTACGAGCAGTACTTC
CASSQEASYEQYF
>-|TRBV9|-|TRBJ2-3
TGTGCCAGCAGCGTAGACAGAAACCCTCGAGATACGCAGTATTTT
CASSVDRNPRDTQYF
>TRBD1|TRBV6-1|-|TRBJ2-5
TGTGCCAGCAAGCAGGGGGCACGAGAGACCCAGTACTTC
CASKQGARETQYF
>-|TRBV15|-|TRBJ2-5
TGTGCCACCAGCAGGAGGGTGACGGAGACCCAGTACTTC
CATSRRVTETQYF